This T cell receptor beta chain was captured by sequencing in a study of blood T cell repertoires in COVID-19. Overall study: T cells, B-cell-depleted T cells, or PBMCs supplied cDNA or gDNA.

Per the authors' pipeline: Reference gene primers were amplified, and this amplification served to estimate nucleated cell counts. Data came from immunoSEQ multiplex PCR; TCRdb stores just in-frame clones and leaves some out. That table is the source of V, J and clone size, and D and trimming were worked out from the DNA. The sample includes roughly 500,000 clones, approximately 85% of them seen just once. This CDR3 region has 14 residues. J lost 4 bases, V lost 5 bases, and 5 bases had no gene match. CDR1 is WNHNN, CDR2 SYGVQD, per germline (reference sequence). Material for sequencing was peripheral blood. This receptor was taken from a human donor in a cohort sampled during active COVID-19. The chain carries TRBV10-1 and TRBJ1-1; 9 bases map to TRBD1. The DNA for the CDR3 is TGCGCCAGCAGTTTGGGACAGGGCGGCACTGAAGCTTTCTTT. The encoded protein is CASSLGQGGTEAFF.